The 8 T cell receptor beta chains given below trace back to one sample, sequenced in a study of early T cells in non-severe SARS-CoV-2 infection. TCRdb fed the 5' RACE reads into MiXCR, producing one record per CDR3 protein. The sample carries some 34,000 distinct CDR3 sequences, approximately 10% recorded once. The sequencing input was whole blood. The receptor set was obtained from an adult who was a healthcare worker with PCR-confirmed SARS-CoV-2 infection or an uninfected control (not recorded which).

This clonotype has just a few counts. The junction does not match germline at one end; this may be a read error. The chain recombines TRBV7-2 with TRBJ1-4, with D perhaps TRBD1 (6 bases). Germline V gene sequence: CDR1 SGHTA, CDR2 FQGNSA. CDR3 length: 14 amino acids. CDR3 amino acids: CASRKGTTNEKLFF. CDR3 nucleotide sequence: TGTGCCAGCAGAAAAGGGACAACGAATGAAAAACTGTTTTTT.

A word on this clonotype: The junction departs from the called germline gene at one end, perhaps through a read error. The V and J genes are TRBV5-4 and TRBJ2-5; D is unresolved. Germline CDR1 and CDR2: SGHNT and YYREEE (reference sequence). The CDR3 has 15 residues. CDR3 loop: CASSSASLLQETRYF. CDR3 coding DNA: TGTGCCAGCAGCTCCGCGTCTCTACTACAAGAGACCCGGTACTTC. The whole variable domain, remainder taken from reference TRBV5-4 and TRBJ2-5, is ETGVTQSPTHLIKTRGQQVTLRCSSQSGHNTVSWYQQALGQGPQFIFQYYREEENGRGNFPPRFSGLQFPNYSSELNVNALELDDSALYLCASSSASLLQETRYFGPGTRLLVL.

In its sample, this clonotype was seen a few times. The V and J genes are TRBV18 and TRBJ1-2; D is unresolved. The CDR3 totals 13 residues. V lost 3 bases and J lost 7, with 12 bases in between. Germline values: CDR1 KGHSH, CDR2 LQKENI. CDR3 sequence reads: CASSPDGSFGYTF. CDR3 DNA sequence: TGTGCCAGCTCACCCGACGGATCTTTTGGCTACACCTTC.

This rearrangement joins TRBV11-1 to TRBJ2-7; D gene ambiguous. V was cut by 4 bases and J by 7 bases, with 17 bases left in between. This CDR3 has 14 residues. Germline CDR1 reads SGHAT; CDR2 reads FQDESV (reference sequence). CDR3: CASSSRFSTMEQYF. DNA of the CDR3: TGTGCCAGCAGCTCCCGTTTCTCTACTATGGAGCAGTACTTC. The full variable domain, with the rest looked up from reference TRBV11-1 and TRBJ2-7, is EAEVAQSPRYKITEKSQAVAFWCDPISGHATLYWYRQILGQGPELLVQFQDESVVDDSQLPKDRFSAERLKGVDSTLKIQPAELGDSAMYLCASSSRFSTMEQYFGPGTRLTVT.

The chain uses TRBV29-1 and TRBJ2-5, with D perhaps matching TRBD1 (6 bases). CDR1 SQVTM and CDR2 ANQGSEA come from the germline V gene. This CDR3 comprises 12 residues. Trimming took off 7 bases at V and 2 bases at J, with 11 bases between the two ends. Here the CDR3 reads CSEQGSQETQYF. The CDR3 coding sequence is TGCAGCGAGCAGGGGAGTCAAGAGACCCAGTACTTC.

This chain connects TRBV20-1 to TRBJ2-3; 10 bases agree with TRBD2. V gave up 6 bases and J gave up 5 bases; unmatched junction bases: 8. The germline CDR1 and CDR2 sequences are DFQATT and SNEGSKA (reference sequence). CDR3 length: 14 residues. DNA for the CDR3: TGCAGTGCCCAAGCGGGGGGGAGAAGAGATACGCAGTATTTT. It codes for CSAQAGGRRDTQYF.

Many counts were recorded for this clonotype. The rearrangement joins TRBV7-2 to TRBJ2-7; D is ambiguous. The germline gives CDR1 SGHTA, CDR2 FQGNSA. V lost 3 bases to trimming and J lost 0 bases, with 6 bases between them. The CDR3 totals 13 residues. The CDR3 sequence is CASSLWSSYEQYF. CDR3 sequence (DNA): TGTGCCAGCAGCTTGTGGAGCTCCTACGAGCAGTACTTC.

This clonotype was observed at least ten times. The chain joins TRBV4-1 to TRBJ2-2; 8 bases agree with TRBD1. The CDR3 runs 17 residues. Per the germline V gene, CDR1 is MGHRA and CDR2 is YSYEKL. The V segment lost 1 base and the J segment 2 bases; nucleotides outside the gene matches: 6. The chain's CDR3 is CASSQVARGHNTGELFF. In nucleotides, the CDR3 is TGCGCCAGCAGCCAAGTTGCCAGGGGGCACAACACCGGGGAGCTGTTTTTT.